This TCR beta chain was retrieved from a study of beta chain features in type 1 diabetes. Background on the study: All samples yielded around 99 million examined sorted cells.

V lost 5 bases and J 0 bases, leaving 9 bases between the germline ends. In germline, CDR1 is SEHNR, CDR2 FQNEAQ (reference sequence). This CDR3 spans 14 amino acids. Expressed TCRB transcripts were sequenced, since all the RNA that had been isolated was reverse transcribed. The assay was immunoSEQ multiplex PCR, and TCRdb's table has in-frame clones only and misses some. The table includes about 640,000 clones, 9.5% to 15% detected once. Overall study results and limits: VDJ junctions from patients with type 1 diabetes contained fewer insertions and more deletions. In all four CD4+ subsets, TCRB CDR3 length was significantly, moderately reduced in type 1 diabetes. It was possible that PCR favored shorter templates, equally so in patients and controls.

Worth noting for this clone: The antigen remains unidentified.

The TCR comes from a man younger than 45 with type 1 diabetes. The sequencing sample was made of naive CD4+ T cells from blood. The chain recombines TRBV7-9 with TRBJ2-3; D perhaps matches TRBD2 (5 bases). The CDR3 sequence is CASSPPGSTDTQYF. The CDR3 DNA reads as TGTGCCAGCAGCCCTCCGGGGAGCACAGATACGCAGTATTTT.